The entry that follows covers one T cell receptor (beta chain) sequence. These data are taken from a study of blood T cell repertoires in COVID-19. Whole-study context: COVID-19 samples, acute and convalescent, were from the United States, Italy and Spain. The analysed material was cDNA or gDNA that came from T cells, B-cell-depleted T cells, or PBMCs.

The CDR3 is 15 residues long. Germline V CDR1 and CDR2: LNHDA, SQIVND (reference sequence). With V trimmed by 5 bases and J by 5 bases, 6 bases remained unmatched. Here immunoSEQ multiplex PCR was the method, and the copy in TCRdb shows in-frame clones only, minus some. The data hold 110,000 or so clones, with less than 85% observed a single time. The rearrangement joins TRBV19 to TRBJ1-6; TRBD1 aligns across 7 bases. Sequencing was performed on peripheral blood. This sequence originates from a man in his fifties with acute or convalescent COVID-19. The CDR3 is CASSVPGQHNSPLHF. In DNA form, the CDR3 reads TGTGCCAGTAGTGTACCGGGACAGCATAATTCACCCCTCCACTTT.